This T cell receptor beta chain derives from a study of preoperative IRX-2 immunotherapy in early breast cancer. As for treatment: preoperative locoregional IRX-2 cytokine immunotherapy. Patients received preoperative, locoregional IRX-2 cytokine immunotherapy in a phase Ib study. J was trimmed by 2 bases and V by 6 bases; bases with no gene match: 9. Germline CDR1 is SGHVS and CDR2 is FNYEAQ. The CDR3 is 16 amino acids. Assay used: immunoSEQ multiplex PCR; TCRdb lists only in-frame clones, some missing. This repertoire shows 24,000 or so clones, 75% to 80% found once; its top ten account for 2.2%. The sequence was obtained from a human donor with breast cancer. The chain couples TRBV7-6 to TRBJ2-3, with 9 bases that match TRBD2. The source material was lymph node tissue, sampled before IRX-2 immunotherapy. The CDR3 DNA reads TGTGCCAGCAGTGAAAGAGCGGGGGGCTTCACAGATACGCAGTATTTT. It encodes CASSERAGGFTDTQYF.